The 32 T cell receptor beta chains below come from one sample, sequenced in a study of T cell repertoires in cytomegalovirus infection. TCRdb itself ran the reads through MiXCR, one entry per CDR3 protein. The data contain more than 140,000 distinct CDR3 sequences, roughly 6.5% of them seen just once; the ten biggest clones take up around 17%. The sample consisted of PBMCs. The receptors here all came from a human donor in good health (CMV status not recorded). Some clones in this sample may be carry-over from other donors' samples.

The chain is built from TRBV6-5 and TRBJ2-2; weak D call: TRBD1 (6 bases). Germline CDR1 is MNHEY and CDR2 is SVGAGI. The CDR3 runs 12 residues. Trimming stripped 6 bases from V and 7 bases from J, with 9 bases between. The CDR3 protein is CASSLRGGELFF. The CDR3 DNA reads TGTGCCAGCAGCCTCAGGGGCGGGGAGCTGTTTTTT.

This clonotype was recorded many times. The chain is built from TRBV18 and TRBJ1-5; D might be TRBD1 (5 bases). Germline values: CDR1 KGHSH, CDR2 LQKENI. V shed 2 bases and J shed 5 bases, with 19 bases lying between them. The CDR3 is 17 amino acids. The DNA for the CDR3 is TGTGCCAGCTCACCAAGGGCGTTGGGGGACGGCGATCAGCCCCAGCATTTT. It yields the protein CASSPRALGDGDQPQHF.

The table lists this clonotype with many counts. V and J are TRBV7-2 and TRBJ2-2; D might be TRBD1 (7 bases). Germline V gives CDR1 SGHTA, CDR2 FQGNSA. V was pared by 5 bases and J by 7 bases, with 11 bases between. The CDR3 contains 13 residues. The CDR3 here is CASSDQGGGELFF. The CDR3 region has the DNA TGTGCCAGCAGCGACCAGGGGGGCGGGGAGCTGTTTTTT.

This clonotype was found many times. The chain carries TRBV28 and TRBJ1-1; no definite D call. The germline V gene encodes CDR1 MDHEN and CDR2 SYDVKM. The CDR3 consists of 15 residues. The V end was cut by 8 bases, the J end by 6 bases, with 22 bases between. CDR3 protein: CASYQSALGLAEAFF. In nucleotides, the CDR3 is TGTGCCAGCTACCAATCCGCACTTGGGTTGGCTGAAGCTTTCTTT.

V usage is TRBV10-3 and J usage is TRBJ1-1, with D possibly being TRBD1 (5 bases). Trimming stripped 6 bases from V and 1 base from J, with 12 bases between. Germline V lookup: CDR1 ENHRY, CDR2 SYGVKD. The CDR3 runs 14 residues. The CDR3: CAIRHQGENTEAFF. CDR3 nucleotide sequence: TGTGCCATCAGACACCAAGGGGAGAACACTGAAGCTTTCTTT.

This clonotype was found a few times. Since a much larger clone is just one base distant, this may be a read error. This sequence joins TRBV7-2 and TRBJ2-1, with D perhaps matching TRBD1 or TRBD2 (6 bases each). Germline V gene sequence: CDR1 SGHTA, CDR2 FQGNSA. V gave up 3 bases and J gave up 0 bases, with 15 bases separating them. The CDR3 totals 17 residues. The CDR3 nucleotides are TGTGCCAGCAGCTTTGAGGGGGGCCATAGCTCCTACAATGAGCAGTTCTTC. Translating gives CASSFEGGHSSYNEQFF. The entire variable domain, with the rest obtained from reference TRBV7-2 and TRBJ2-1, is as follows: GAGVSQSPSNKVTEKGKDVELRCDPISGHTALYWYRQSLGQGLEFLIYFQGNSAPDKSGLPSDRFSAERTGGSVSTLTIQRTQQEDSAVYLCASSFEGGHSSYNEQFFGPGTRLTVL.

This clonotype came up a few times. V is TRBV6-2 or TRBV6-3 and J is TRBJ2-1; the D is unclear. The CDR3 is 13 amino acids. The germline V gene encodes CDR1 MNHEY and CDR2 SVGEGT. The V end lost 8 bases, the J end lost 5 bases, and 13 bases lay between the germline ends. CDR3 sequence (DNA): TGTGCCAGCCTCGGACGATCTCACAATGAGCAGTTCTTC. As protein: CASLGRSHNEQFF.

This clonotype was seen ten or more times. The CDR3 DNA reads TGTGCCAGCAGCCAAGAATGGGCAGGTATGGACGAGCAGTACTTC. As protein: CASSQEWAGMDEQYF. The V call is TRBV4-2, the J call TRBJ2-7; D gene uncertain. Germline CDR1 is LGHNA and CDR2 is YNFKEQ. The CDR3 runs to 15 residues. V lost 0 bases to trimming and J lost 5 bases, with 14 bases between them.

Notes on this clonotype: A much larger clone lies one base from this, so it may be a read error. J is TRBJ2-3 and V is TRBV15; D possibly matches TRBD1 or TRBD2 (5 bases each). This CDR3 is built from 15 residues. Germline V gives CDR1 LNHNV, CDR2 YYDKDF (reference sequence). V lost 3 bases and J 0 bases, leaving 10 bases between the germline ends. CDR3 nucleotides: TGTGCCACCAGCAGGTGGGGACGGAGCACAGATACGCAGTATTTT. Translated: CATSRWGRSTDTQYF.

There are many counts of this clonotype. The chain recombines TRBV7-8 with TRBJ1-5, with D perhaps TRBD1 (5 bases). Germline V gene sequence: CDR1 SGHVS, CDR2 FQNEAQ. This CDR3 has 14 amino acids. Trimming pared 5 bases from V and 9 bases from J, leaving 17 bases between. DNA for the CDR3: TGTGCCAGCAGCCGCCGCTGGGACTATCGGCCCCAGCATTTT. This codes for CASSRRWDYRPQHF.

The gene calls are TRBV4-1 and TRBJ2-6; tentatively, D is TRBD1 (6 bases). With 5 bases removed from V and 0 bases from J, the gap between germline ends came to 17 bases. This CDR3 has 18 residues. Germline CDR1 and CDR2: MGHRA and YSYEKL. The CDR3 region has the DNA TGCGCCAGCAGCTTTAGGATAGGGGGTATCTCTGGGGCCAACGTCCTGACTTTC. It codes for CASSFRIGGISGANVLTF.

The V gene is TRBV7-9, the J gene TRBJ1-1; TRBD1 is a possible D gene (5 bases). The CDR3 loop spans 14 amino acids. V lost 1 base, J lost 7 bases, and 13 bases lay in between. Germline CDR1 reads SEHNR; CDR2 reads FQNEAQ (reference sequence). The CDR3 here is CASSLGKDKFEAFF. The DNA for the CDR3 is TGTGCCAGCAGCTTAGGCAAGGACAAGTTTGAAGCTTTCTTT.

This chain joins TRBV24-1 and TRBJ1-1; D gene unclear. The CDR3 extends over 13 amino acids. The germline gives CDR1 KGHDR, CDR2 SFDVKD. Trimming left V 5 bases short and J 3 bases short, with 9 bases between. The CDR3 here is CATSGGGYTEAFF. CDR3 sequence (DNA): TGTGCCACCAGTGGCGGAGGCTACACTGAAGCTTTCTTT.

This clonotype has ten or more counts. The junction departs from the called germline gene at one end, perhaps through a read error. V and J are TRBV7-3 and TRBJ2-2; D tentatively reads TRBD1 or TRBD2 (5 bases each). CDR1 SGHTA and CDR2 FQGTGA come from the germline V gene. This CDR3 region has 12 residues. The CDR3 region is CASSLGAGELFF. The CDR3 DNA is TGTGCCAGCAGTTTAGGGGCCGGGGAACTGTTTTTT.

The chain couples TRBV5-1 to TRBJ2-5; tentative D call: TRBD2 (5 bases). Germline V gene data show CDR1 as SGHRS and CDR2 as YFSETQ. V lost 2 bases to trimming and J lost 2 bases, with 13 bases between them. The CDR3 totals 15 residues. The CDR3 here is CASSLMEVLQETQYF. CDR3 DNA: TGCGCCAGCAGCTTAATGGAGGTGTTACAAGAGACCCAGTACTTC.

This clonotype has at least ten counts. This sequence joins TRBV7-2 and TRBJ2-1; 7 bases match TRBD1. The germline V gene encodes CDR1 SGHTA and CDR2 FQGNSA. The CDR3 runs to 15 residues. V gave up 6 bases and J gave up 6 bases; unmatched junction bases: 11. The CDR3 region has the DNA TGTGCCAGCAGTCTAAACCTCGGGACAGCCAATGAGCAGTTCTTC. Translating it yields CASSLNLGTANEQFF.

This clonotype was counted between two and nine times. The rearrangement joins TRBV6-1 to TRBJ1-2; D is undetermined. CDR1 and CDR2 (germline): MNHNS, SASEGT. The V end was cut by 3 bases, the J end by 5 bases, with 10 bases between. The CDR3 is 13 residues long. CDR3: CASSDSGRYGYTF. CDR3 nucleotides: TGTGCCAGCAGTGATAGCGGCCGGTATGGCTACACCTTC.

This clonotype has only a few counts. The CDR3 here is CSAPSLASGNTIYF. Written as DNA, the CDR3 is TGCAGTGCCCCCTCGCTAGCGTCTGGAAACACCATATATTTT. The J gene is TRBJ1-3, the V gene TRBV20-1; D unresolved. This CDR3 spans 14 amino acids. With 6 bases removed from V and 1 base from J, the gap between germline ends came to 13 bases. Germline V gene lookup returns CDR1 DFQATT and CDR2 SNEGSKA (reference sequence).

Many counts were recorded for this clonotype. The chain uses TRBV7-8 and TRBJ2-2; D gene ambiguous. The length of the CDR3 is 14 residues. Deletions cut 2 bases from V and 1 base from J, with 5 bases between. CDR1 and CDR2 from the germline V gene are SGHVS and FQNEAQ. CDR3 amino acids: CASSLIQNTGELFF. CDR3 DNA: TGTGCCAGCAGCTTAATACAGAACACCGGGGAGCTGTTTTTT.

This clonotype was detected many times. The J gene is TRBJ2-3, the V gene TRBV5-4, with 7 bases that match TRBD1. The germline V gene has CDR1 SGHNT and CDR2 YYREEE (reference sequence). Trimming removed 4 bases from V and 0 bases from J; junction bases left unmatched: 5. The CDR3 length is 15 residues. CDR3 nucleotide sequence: TGTGCCAGCAGCCGGGACAGCTCTAGCACAGATACGCAGTATTTT. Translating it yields CASSRDSSSTDTQYF.

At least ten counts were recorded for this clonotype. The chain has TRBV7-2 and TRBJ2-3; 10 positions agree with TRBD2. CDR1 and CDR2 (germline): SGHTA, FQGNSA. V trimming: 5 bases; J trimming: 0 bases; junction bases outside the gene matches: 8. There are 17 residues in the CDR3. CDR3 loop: CASSRVAGGSSTDTQYF. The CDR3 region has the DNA TGTGCCAGCAGCAGGGTAGCGGGGGGCTCTAGCACAGATACGCAGTATTTT.

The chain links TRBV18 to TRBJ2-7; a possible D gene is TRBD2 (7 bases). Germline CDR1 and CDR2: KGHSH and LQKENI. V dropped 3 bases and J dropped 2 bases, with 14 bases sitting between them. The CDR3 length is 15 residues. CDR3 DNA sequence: TGTGCCAGCTCACCTAGGGGGGGGACAACCTACGAGCAGTACTTC. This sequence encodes CASSPRGGTTYEQYF. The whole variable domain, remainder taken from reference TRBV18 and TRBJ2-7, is NAGVMQNPRHLVRRRGQEARLRCSPMKGHSHVYWYRQLPEEGLKFMVYLQKENIIDESGMPKERFSAEFPKEGPSILRIQQVVRGDSAAYFCASSPRGGTTYEQYFGPGTRLTVT.

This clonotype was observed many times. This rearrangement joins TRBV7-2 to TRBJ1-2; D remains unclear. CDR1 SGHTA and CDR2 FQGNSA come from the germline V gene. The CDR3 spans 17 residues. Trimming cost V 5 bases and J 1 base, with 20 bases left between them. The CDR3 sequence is CASSAHGRRQLNYGYTF. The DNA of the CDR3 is TGTGCCAGCAGCGCCCATGGTCGGCGTCAACTTAACTATGGCTACACCTTC.

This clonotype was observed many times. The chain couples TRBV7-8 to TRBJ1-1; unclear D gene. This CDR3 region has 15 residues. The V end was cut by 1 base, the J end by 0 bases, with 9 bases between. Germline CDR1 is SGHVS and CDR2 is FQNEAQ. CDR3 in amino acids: CASSLVAGVNTEAFF. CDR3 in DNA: TGTGCCAGCAGCTTAGTGGCCGGGGTGAACACTGAAGCTTTCTTT. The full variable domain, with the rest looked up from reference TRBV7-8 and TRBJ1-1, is GAGVSQSPRYKVAKRGQDVALRCDPISGHVSLFWYQQALGQGPEFLTYFQNEAQLDKSGLPSDRFFAERPEGSVSTLKIQRTQQEDSAVYLCASSLVAGVNTEAFFGQGTRLTVV.

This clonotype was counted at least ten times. CDR3 in DNA: TGTGCCAGCAGGGGACTAGCGAATGAGCAGTTCTTC. Amino acids: CASRGLANEQFF. The V gene is TRBV5-6, the J gene TRBJ2-1; 10 nucleotides line up with TRBD2. Germline-derived CDR1 and CDR2 are SGHDT and YYEEEE. With V trimmed by 5 bases and J by 7 bases, 0 bases remained unmatched. The CDR3 loop spans 12 amino acids.

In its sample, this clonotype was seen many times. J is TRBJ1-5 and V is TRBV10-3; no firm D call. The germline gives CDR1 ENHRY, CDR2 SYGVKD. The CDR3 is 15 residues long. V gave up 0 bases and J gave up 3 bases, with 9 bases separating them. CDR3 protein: CAISESRTDNQPQHF. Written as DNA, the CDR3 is TGTGCCATCAGTGAGTCGCGTACAGACAATCAGCCCCAGCATTTT.

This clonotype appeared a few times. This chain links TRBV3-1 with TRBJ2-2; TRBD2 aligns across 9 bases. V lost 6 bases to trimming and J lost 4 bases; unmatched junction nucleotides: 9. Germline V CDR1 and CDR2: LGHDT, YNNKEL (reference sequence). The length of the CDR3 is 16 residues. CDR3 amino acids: CASSPLRGGSTGELFF. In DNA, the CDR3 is TGTGCCAGCAGTCCCTTGCGGGGGGGCAGCACCGGGGAGCTGTTTTTT.

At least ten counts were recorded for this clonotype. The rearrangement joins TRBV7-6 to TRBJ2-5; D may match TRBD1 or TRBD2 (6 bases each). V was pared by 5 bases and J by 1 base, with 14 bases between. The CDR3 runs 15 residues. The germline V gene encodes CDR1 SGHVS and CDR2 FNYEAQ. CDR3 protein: CASSPGGWPQETQYF. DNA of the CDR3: TGTGCCAGCAGCCCCGGGGGCTGGCCCCAAGAGACCCAGTACTTC.

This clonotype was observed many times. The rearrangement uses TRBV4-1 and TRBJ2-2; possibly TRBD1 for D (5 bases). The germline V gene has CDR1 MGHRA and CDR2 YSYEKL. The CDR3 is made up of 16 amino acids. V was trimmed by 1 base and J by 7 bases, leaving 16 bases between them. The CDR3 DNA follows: TGCGCCAGCAGCCAAGTATGGGGCCATTCCATCGGGGAGCTGTTTTTT. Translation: CASSQVWGHSIGELFF.

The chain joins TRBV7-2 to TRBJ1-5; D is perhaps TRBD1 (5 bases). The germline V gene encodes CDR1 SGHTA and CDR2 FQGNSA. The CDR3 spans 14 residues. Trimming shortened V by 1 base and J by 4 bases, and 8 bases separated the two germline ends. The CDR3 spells CASSLGRVNQPQHF. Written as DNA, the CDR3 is TGTGCCAGCAGCTTAGGCAGGGTAAATCAGCCCCAGCATTTT.

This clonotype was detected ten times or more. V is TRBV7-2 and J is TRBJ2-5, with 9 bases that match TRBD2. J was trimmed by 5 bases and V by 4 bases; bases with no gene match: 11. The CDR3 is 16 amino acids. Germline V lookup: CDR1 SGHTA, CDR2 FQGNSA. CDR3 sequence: CASSSEASGGPETQYF. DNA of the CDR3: TGTGCCAGCAGCTCCGAAGCGAGCGGGGGGCCCGAGACCCAGTACTTC.

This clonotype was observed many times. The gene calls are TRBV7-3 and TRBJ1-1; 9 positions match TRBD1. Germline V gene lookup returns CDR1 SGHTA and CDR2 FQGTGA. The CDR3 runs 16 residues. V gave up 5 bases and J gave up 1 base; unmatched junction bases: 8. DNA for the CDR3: TGTGCCAGCAGCCTCGGGACAGGGACACGGAACACTGAAGCTTTCTTT. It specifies CASSLGTGTRNTEAFF.